Listed below are T cell receptor beta chains from one sample, sequenced in a study of beta chain features in type 1 diabetes. The table came from immunoSEQ multiplex PCR; TCRdb's copy has only in-frame clones and leaves some out. Here the sample spans about 150,000 clones, 9% to 12% being singletons. Sequenced input: central memory CD4+ T cells from blood. The receptors were sampled from a man aged 25 to 45 with type 1 diabetes. Both conserved end residues are part of each CDR3. Each record gives: J gene, V gene, clone size, CDR3 length, D gene, CDR3 protein, CDR3 DNA. A D gene is named only where the DNA matches it firmly. Clone sizes are given selectively: once, few, many, or a class where the clone is expanded.

j_gene: TRBJ1-2
v_gene: TRBV28
abundance: few
len: 12
d_gene: NA
CDR3aa: CASSEENSGYTF
CDR3nt: TGTGCCAGCAGTGAGGAGAACTCTGGCTACACCTTC

j_gene: TRBJ1-5
v_gene: TRBV7-2
abundance: NA
len: 15
d_gene: NA
CDR3aa: CASSERAGIGQPQHF
CDR3nt: TGTGCCAGCAGCGAACGGGCAGGGATCGGACAGCCCCAGCATTTT

j_gene: TRBJ1-5
v_gene: TRBV28
abundance: few
len: 12
d_gene: NA
CDR3aa: CASSLAYQPQHF
CDR3nt: TGTGCCAGCAGTTTGGCCTATCAGCCCCAGCATTTT

j_gene: TRBJ2-1
v_gene: TRBV10-3
abundance: few
len: 17
d_gene: TRBD2
CDR3aa: CAISESKGTSGDNEQFF
CDR3nt: TGTGCCATCAGTGAGTCTAAGGGGACTAGCGGGGACAATGAGCAGTTCTTC

j_gene: TRBJ2-2
v_gene: TRBV12-2
abundance: many
len: 19
d_gene: NA
CDR3aa: CASRLEVQREDPNTGELFF
CDR3nt: TGTGCAAGTCGCTTAGAAGTCCAGCGGGAGGATCCGAACACCGGGGAGCTGTTTTTT

j_gene: TRBJ2-6
v_gene: TRBV5-1
abundance: few
len: 15
d_gene: NA
CDR3aa: CASSPRRAGANVLTF
CDR3nt: TGCGCCAGCAGCCCCCGGAGGGCTGGGGCCAACGTCCTGACTTTC

j_gene: TRBJ2-1
v_gene: TRBV4-3
abundance: NA
len: 15
d_gene: TRBD2
CDR3aa: CASSQGTSEVHEQFF
CDR3nt: TGCGCCAGCAGCCAAGGGACTAGCGAGGTCCATGAGCAGTTCTTC

j_gene: TRBJ2-3
v_gene: TRBV19
abundance: few
len: 14
d_gene: TRBD2
CDR3aa: CASGLAEAPDTQYF
CDR3nt: TGTGCCAGTGGGCTAGCGGAGGCCCCTGATACGCAGTATTTT

j_gene: TRBJ2-3
v_gene: TRBV7-2
abundance: few
len: 14
d_gene: NA
CDR3aa: CASSLGPSTDTQYF
CDR3nt: TGTGCCAGCAGCTTAGGGCCTAGCACAGATACGCAGTATTTT

j_gene: TRBJ2-7
v_gene: TRBV2
abundance: NA
len: 14
d_gene: TRBD2
CDR3aa: CASRAGTSSYEQYF
CDR3nt: TGTGCCAGCAGGGCCGGGACTAGCAGCTACGAGCAGTACTTC

j_gene: TRBJ2-1
v_gene: TRBV21-1
abundance: NA
len: 12
d_gene: NA
CDR3aa: CASRDRGNEQFF
CDR3nt: TGTGCCAGCCGGGACAGGGGAAATGAGCAGTTCTTC

j_gene: TRBJ2-1
v_gene: TRBV30
abundance: few
len: 15
d_gene: NA
CDR3aa: CAWSSLGRISRSQFF
CDR3nt: TGTGCCTGGAGCAGCCTGGGTCGCATCTCTAGGTCCCAGTTCTTC

j_gene: TRBJ2-2
v_gene: TRBV5-1
abundance: few
len: 16
d_gene: NA
CDR3aa: CASGTRDSRNTGELFF
CDR3nt: TGCGCCAGCGGCACCCGGGACTCAAGGAACACCGGGGAGCTGTTTTTT

j_gene: TRBJ2-5
v_gene: TRBV9
abundance: few
len: 14
d_gene: NA
CDR3aa: CASSPHSTGETQYF
CDR3nt: TGTGCCAGCAGCCCCCACTCGACAGGAGAGACCCAGTACTTC

j_gene: TRBJ1-2
v_gene: TRBV25-1
abundance: NA
len: 15
d_gene: TRBD1
CDR3aa: CASSTQGTGGRGYTF
CDR3nt: TGTGCCAGCAGTACCCAGGGGACAGGGGGCCGGGGCTACACCTTC

j_gene: TRBJ2-1
v_gene: TRBV28
abundance: NA
len: 14
d_gene: NA
CDR3aa: CASSRRGVGNEQFF
CDR3nt: TGTGCCAGCAGTCGCAGGGGCGTAGGGAATGAGCAGTTCTTC

j_gene: TRBJ2-7
v_gene: TRBV5-1
abundance: NA
len: 15
d_gene: TRBD1
CDR3aa: CASSSNAGTGVEQYF
CDR3nt: TGCGCCAGCAGCTCCAATGCCGGGACAGGGGTTGAGCAGTACTTC

j_gene: TRBJ2-3
v_gene: TRBV30
abundance: NA
len: 13
d_gene: TRBD2
CDR3aa: CAMSGLVADTQYF
CDR3nt: TGTGCCATGAGTGGACTAGTGGCAGATACGCAGTATTTT

j_gene: TRBJ2-4
v_gene: TRBV2
abundance: few
len: 11
d_gene: TRBD1
CDR3aa: CASSDRQGQYF
CDR3nt: TGTGCCAGCAGTGATCGACAGGGGCAGTACTTC

j_gene: TRBJ2-2
v_gene: TRBV19
abundance: NA
len: 14
d_gene: NA
CDR3aa: CASSITGKTGELFF
CDR3nt: TGTGCCAGTAGTATTACAGGGAAGACCGGGGAGCTGTTTTTT

j_gene: TRBJ2-3
v_gene: TRBV14
abundance: few
len: 14
d_gene: NA
CDR3aa: CASSPTVATDTQYF
CDR3nt: TGTGCCAGCAGCCCTACGGTAGCGACAGATACGCAGTATTTT

j_gene: TRBJ2-1
v_gene: TRBV7-2
abundance: few
len: 13
d_gene: TRBD1
CDR3aa: CASSLDEGAEQFF
CDR3nt: TGTGCCAGCAGCTTAGATGAGGGGGCGGAGCAGTTCTTC

j_gene: TRBJ2-3
v_gene: TRBV5-1
abundance: few
len: 16
d_gene: TRBD2
CDR3aa: CASSLDPSGSTDTQYF
CDR3nt: TGCGCCAGCAGCTTGGACCCTAGCGGAAGCACAGATACGCAGTATTTT

j_gene: TRBJ1-1
v_gene: TRBV2
abundance: few
len: 15
d_gene: NA
CDR3aa: CASSLLEQGNTEAFF
CDR3nt: TGTGCCAGCAGTCTACTAGAACAGGGGAACACTGAAGCTTTCTTT

j_gene: TRBJ2-2
v_gene: TRBV4-3
abundance: few
len: 18
d_gene: NA
CDR3aa: CASSQEPLTLSNTGELFF
CDR3nt: TGCGCCAGCAGCCAAGAGCCACTGACTTTATCGAACACCGGGGAGCTGTTTTTT

j_gene: TRBJ2-5
v_gene: TRBV4-2
abundance: few
len: 15
d_gene: NA
CDR3aa: CASSQDPPAQETQYF
CDR3nt: TGTGCCAGCAGCCAAGACCCGCCAGCGCAAGAGACCCAGTACTTC

j_gene: TRBJ1-2
v_gene: TRBV6-6
abundance: few
len: 14
d_gene: NA
CDR3aa: CASSLLPRIYGYTF
CDR3nt: TGTGCCAGCAGCCTACTTCCGAGGATCTATGGCTACACCTTC

j_gene: TRBJ2-7
v_gene: TRBV18
abundance: NA
len: 17
d_gene: NA
CDR3aa: CASSPPFGGSLYGEQYF
CDR3nt: TGTGCCAGCTCACCACCTTTTGGGGGGTCCTTATACGGCGAGCAGTACTTC

j_gene: TRBJ1-2
v_gene: TRBV7-2
abundance: few
len: 15
d_gene: NA
CDR3aa: CASSLVGVSGYGYTF
CDR3nt: TGTGCCAGCAGCTTAGTCGGGGTTTCGGGCTATGGCTACACCTTC

j_gene: TRBJ2-2
v_gene: TRBV25-1
abundance: few
len: 13
d_gene: NA
CDR3aa: CASSERNTGELFF
CDR3nt: TGTGCCAGCAGTGAACGTAACACCGGGGAGCTGTTTTTT

j_gene: TRBJ2-5
v_gene: TRBV7-9
abundance: many
len: 13
d_gene: TRBD2
CDR3aa: CASTASGKETQYF
CDR3nt: TGTGCCAGCACGGCTAGCGGGAAAGAGACCCAGTACTTC

j_gene: TRBJ1-2
v_gene: TRBV5-6
abundance: NA
len: 16
d_gene: NA
CDR3aa: CASTLRPQDKNYGYTF
CDR3nt: TGTGCCAGCACCCTCCGGCCCCAGGACAAAAACTATGGCTACACCTTC

j_gene: TRBJ2-5
v_gene: TRBV5-4
abundance: NA
len: 16
d_gene: TRBD2
CDR3aa: CASSVTGSGIGETQYF
CDR3nt: TGTGCCAGCAGCGTCACGGGGAGCGGGATTGGAGAGACCCAGTACTTC